This T cell receptor (beta chain) was observed in a study of PD-1 blockade in classical Hodgkin lymphoma. General study results and limits: Complete responders had baseline diversity similar to newly diagnosed patients.

This CDR3 comprises 13 residues. With 4 bases removed from V and 10 bases from J, the gap between germline ends came to 18 bases. Per the germline V gene, CDR1 is SGDLS and CDR2 is YYNGEE. A word on this clone: What it binds is not known.

TCRdb keeps only in-frame clones here, not all; method: immunoSEQ multiplex PCR. There are about 39,000 clones in the sample; around nine tenths occur only once, and about 9% lies in the top ten. Each patient experienced a relapse that followed autologous stem cell transplantation, and brentuximab vedotin exposure varied. Under best response, outcomes were complete response, partial response or progressive disease. The sequencing here drew on peripheral blood mononuclear cells (PBMCs), taken at baseline. This TCR was recovered from a human donor with classical Hodgkin lymphoma. The V call is TRBV9, the J call TRBJ2-7; D not resolved. The CDR3, as DNA: TGTGCCAGCAGCCCATCGGGTCACCCACCACAGTACTTC. Translation gives CASSPSGHPPQYF.